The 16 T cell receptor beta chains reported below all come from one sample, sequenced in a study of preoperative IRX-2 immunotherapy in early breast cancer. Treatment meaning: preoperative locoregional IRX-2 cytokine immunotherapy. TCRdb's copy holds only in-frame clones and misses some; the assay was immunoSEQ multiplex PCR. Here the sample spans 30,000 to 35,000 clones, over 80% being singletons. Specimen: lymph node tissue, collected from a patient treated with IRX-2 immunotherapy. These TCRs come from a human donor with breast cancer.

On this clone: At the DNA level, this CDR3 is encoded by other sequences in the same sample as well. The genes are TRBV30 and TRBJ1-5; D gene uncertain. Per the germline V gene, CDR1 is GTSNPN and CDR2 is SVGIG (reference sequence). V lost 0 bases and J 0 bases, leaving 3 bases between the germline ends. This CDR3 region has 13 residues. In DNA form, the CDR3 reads TGTGCCTGGAGTGTAAGTAGCAATCAGCCCCAGCATTTT. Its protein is CAWSVSSNQPQHF. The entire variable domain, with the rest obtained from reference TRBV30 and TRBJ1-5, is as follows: SQTIHQWPATLVQPVGSPLSLECTVEGTSNPNLYWYRQAAGRGLQLLFYSVGIGQISSEVPQNLSASRPQDRQFILSSKKLLLSDSGFYLCAWSVSSNQPQHFGDGTRLSIL.

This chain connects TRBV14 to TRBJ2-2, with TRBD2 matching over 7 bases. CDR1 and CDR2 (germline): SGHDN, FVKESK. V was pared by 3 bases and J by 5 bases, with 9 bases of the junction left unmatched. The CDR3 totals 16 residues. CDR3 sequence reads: CASSQAPLGGTGELFF. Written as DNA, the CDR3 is TGTGCCAGCAGCCAGGCCCCTTTGGGAGGGACCGGGGAGCTGTTTTTT.

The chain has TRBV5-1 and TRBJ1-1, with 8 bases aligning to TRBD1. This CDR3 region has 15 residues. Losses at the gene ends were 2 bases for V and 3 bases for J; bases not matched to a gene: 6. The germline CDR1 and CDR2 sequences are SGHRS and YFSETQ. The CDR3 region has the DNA TGCGCCAGCAGCTTTGGAACAGGGGGGTACACTGAAGCTTTCTTT. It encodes CASSFGTGGYTEAFF.

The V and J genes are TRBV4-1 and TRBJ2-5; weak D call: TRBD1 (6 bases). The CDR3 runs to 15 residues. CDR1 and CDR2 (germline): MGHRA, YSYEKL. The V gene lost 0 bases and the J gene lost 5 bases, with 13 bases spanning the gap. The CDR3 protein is CASSQETTGSETQYF. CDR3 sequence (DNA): TGCGCCAGCAGCCAAGAGACCACAGGGTCGGAGACCCAGTACTTC.

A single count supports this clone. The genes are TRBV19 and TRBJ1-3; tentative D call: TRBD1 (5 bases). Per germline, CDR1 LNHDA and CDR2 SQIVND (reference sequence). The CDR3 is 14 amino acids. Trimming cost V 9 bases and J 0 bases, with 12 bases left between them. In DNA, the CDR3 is TGTGCCAGCTTCGACAGTTCCTCTGGAAACACCATATATTTT. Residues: CASFDSSSGNTIYF.

This CDR3 is CASSVGRDGFYEQYF. CDR3 bases: TGTGCCAGCAGCGTAGGTCGGGACGGATTCTACGAGCAGTACTTC. The chain joins TRBV9 to TRBJ2-7; D possibly matches TRBD1 or TRBD2 (5 bases each). CDR1 and CDR2 (germline): SGDLS, YYNGEE. V lost 0 bases and J lost 3, with 13 bases in between. CDR3 length: 15 amino acids.

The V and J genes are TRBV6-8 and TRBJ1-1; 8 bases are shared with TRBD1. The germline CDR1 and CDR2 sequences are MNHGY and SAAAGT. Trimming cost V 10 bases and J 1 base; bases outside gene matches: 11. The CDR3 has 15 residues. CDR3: CAIRKDREKNTEAFF. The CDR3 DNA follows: TGTGCCATCAGGAAGGACAGGGAAAAGAACACTGAAGCTTTCTTT.

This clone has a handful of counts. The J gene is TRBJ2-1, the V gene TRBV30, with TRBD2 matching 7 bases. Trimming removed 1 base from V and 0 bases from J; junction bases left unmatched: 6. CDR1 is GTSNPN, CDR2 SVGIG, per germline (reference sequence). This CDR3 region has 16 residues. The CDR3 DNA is TGTGCCTGGAGTGGGGGAGGGAGGAGCTCCTACAATGAGCAGTTCTTC. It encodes CAWSGGGRSSYNEQFF.

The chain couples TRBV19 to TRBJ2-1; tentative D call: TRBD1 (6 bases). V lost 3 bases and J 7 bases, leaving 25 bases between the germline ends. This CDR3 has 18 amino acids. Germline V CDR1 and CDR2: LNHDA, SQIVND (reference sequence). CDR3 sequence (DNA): TGTGCCAGTAGTATTAGATTCCAGGGGCCAGGACAGCAGAATGAGCAGTTCTTC. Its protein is CASSIRFQGPGQQNEQFF.

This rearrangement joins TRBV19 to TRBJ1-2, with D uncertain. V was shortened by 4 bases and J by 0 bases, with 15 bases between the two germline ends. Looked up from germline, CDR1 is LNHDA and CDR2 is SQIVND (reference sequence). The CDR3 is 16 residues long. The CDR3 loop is CASSTQSGRANYGYTF. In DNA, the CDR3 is TGTGCCAGTAGTACCCAATCAGGACGGGCTAACTATGGCTACACCTTC.

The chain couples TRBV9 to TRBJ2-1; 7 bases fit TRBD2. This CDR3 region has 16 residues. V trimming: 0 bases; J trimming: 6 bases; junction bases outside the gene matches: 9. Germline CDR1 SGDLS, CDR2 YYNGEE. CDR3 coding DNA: TGTGCCAGCAGCGTAGGTCCAGCGGGATTCGGCAATGAGCAGTTCTTC. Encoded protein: CASSVGPAGFGNEQFF.

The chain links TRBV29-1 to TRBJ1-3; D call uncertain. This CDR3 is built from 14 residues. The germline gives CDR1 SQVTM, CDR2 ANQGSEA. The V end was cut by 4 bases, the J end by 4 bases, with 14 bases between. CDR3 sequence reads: CSVVGITAGNTIYF. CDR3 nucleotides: TGCAGCGTTGTGGGGATTACCGCCGGAAACACCATATATTTT.

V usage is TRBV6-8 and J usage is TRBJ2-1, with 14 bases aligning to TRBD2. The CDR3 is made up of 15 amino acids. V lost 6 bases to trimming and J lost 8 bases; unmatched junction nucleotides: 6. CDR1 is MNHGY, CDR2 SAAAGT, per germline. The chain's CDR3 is CASRVGTSGSYEQFF. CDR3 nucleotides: TGTGCCAGCAGGGTGGGGACTAGCGGGAGCTATGAGCAGTTCTTC.

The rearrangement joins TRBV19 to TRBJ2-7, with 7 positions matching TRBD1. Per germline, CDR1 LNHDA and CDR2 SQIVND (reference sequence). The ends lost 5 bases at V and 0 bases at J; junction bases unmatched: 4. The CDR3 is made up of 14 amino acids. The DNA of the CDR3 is TGTGCCAGTAGTCCGGGACAGTACTCCTACGAGCAGTACTTC. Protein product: CASSPGQYSYEQYF.

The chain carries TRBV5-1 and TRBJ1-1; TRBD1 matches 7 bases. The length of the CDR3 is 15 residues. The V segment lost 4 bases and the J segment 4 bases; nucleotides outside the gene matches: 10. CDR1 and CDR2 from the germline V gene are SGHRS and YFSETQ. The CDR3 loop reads CASSDQGEGSTEAFF. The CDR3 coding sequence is TGCGCCAGCAGCGATCAGGGGGAAGGAAGCACTGAAGCTTTCTTT.

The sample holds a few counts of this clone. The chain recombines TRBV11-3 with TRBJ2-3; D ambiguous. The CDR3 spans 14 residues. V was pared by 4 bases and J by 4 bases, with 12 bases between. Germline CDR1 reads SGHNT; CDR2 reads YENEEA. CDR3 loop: CASSSEGSADTQYF. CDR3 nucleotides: TGTGCCAGCAGCTCCGAAGGGTCCGCAGATACGCAGTATTTT.